This entry lists 32 T cell receptor beta chains sequenced from one sample in a study of blood T cell repertoires in COVID-19. Generated by immunoSEQ multiplex PCR, the TCRdb table keeps only in-frame clones and is missing some. The profile covers around 110,000 clones, with roughly 80% appearing a single time and about 2.2% taken by the ten largest. Specimen: peripheral blood. These receptors came from a young man with acute or convalescent COVID-19.

This chain uses TRBV7-2 with TRBJ2-1; TRBD1 matches 8 bases. Looked up from germline, CDR1 is SGHTA and CDR2 is FQGNSA. Germline trimming cut 5 bases from V and 4 bases from J; bases unmatched to any gene: 4. This CDR3 comprises 14 residues. For the CDR3, the DNA is TGTGCCAGCAGCGGGACAGGAATATACAATGAGCAGTTCTTC. Protein product: CASSGTGIYNEQFF. The full variable domain, completed using reference TRBV7-2 and TRBJ2-1, is GAGVSQSPSNKVTEKGKDVELRCDPISGHTALYWYRQSLGQGLEFLIYFQGNSAPDKSGLPSDRFSAERTGGSVSTLTIQRTQQEDSAVYLCASSGTGIYNEQFFGPGTRLTVL.

The chain uses TRBV7-3 and TRBJ2-3; D unresolved. Germline CDR1 SGHTA, CDR2 FQGTGA. The CDR3 totals 15 residues. Trimming pared 5 bases from V and 4 bases from J, leaving 16 bases between. CDR3 sequence (DNA): TGTGCCAGCAGCCCCGGGTCCGGGTTGTCAGATACGCAGTATTTT. Amino acids: CASSPGSGLSDTQYF.

The genes are TRBV6-4 and TRBJ2-1; TRBD2 is a possible D gene (7 bases). Per the germline V gene, CDR1 is MRHNA and CDR2 is SNTAGT. The CDR3 spans 15 residues. The ends were cut back, 6 bases at V and 2 bases at J, with 14 bases in the middle. CDR3 sequence (DNA): TGTGCCAGCAGCCTGATAGGGGGGGCCTACAATGAGCAGTTCTTC. Amino acid sequence: CASSLIGGAYNEQFF.

The chain joins TRBV19 to TRBJ2-2; possibly TRBD1 for D (6 bases). Germline V lookup: CDR1 LNHDA, CDR2 SQIVND (reference sequence). Between the trimmed V and J ends, which lost 8 bases and 0 bases, there was a span of 10 bases. The CDR3 is made up of 14 amino acids. Written as DNA, the CDR3 is TGTGCCAGTGAGGGACAATCGAACACCGGGGAGCTGTTTTTT. This translates into CASEGQSNTGELFF.

This sequence joins TRBV12-3 or TRBV12-4 and TRBJ1-5; TRBD1 might be the D (6 bases). This CDR3 is built from 12 residues. The V and J ends lost 6 bases and 7 bases respectively, with 10 bases between them. CDR3 sequence (DNA): TGTGCCAGCAGCGCTGGGGGCCAGCCCCAGCATTTT. This gives the protein CASSAGGQPQHF.

The V and J genes are TRBV5-5 and TRBJ2-3, with 10 bases matching TRBD1. This CDR3 has 17 residues. From germline, CDR1 is SGHKS and CDR2 YYEKEE (reference sequence). V lost 2 bases, J lost 4 bases, and 10 bases stayed unmatched. CDR3 residues: CASSLSRTGGVADTQYF. DNA of the CDR3: TGTGCCAGCAGCTTATCCCGGACAGGGGGGGTGGCAGATACGCAGTATTTT.

This clone has only one observation. The V gene is TRBV10-3, the J gene TRBJ2-7; TRBD1 matches at 8 bases. Germline values: CDR1 ENHRY, CDR2 SYGVKD. With V trimmed by 6 bases and J by 3 bases, 7 bases remained unmatched. The CDR3 covers 14 residues. CDR3 sequence reads: CAIRPGGDLYEQYF. CDR3 DNA sequence: TGTGCCATCAGACCAGGGGGCGATCTCTACGAGCAGTACTTC.

V and J are TRBV18 and TRBJ1-3, with D perhaps TRBD1 (6 bases). V gave up 5 bases and J gave up 2 bases, with 7 bases separating them. The germline CDR1 and CDR2 sequences are KGHSH and LQKENI. This CDR3 spans 13 amino acids. The CDR3 is CASSTGTGNTIYF. The DNA for the CDR3 is TGTGCCAGCTCAACAGGGACTGGAAACACCATATATTTT.

V is TRBV19 and J is TRBJ2-5, with TRBD1 matching 9 bases. This CDR3 comprises 15 residues. CDR1 LNHDA and CDR2 SQIVND come from the germline V gene (reference sequence). With V trimmed by 5 bases and J by 4 bases, 8 bases remained unmatched. CDR3 sequence reads: CASSPGTGWGETQYF. The CDR3 DNA follows: TGTGCCAGTAGTCCCGGGACAGGGTGGGGAGAGACCCAGTACTTC.

This rearrangement joins TRBV5-1 to TRBJ2-2, with a weak D call TRBD1 (5 bases). V lost 0 bases, J lost 3 bases, and 6 bases lay in between. CDR1 is SGHRS and CDR2 is YFSETQ in the germline V gene. The CDR3 is 14 amino acids. This CDR3 is CASSLDRYTGELFF. CDR3 DNA sequence: TGCGCCAGCAGCTTGGACAGGTACACCGGGGAGCTGTTTTTT.

The chain recombines TRBV2 with TRBJ2-5, with 8 bases identical to TRBD2. Germline CDR1 reads SNHLY; CDR2 reads FYNNEI. There are 14 residues in the CDR3. V was clipped by 8 bases and J by 7 bases; unmatched bases: 12. The CDR3 spells CASGPSGGSGTQYF. The DNA for the CDR3 is TGTGCCAGCGGGCCCAGCGGGGGTTCGGGGACCCAGTACTTC.

This chain uses TRBV6-2 or TRBV6-3 with TRBJ2-1; 11 bases agree with TRBD1. The length of the CDR3 is 17 residues. From germline, CDR1 is MNHEY and CDR2 SVGEGT. J gave up 4 bases and V 4 bases, and 9 bases lay outside the gene matches. CDR3 sequence (DNA): TGTGCCAGCAGTTTGCGGGGACAGGGGGGGACATACAATGAGCAGTTCTTC. Translated: CASSLRGQGGTYNEQFF.

The chain combines TRBV19 with TRBJ1-5, with D perhaps matching TRBD1 (5 bases). CDR1 and CDR2 from the germline V gene are LNHDA and SQIVND (reference sequence). The CDR3 covers 14 residues. The V end was cut by 3 bases, the J end by 0 bases, with 6 bases between. In DNA form, the CDR3 reads TGTGCCAGTAGTATGACAGCTAGCAATCAGCCCCAGCATTTT. Residues: CASSMTASNQPQHF.

This rearrangement joins TRBV20-1 to TRBJ2-7, with 11 bases identical to TRBD2. CDR1 is DFQATT, CDR2 SNEGSKA, per germline (reference sequence). The CDR3 is 11 residues long. The DNA for the CDR3 is TGCAGTGCTAGAGAGGGACTAGCGGTAAAGGTC. Protein: CSAREGLAVKV.

The chain has TRBV18 and TRBJ1-2, with D possibly TRBD1 on 6 matching bases. The CDR3 loop spans 15 amino acids. Germline V gene lookup returns CDR1 KGHSH and CDR2 LQKENI. The V gene lost 4 bases and the J gene lost 8 bases, with 20 bases spanning the gap. The CDR3 region is CASSRGGDFTGGYTF. The CDR3 nucleotides read TGTGCCAGCTCACGAGGGGGAGACTTCACGGGCGGCTACACCTTC.

CDR3 sequence reads: CASRLGTNYGYTF. CDR3 coding DNA: TGTGCCAGCAGACTGGGCACGAACTATGGCTACACCTTC. The V and J genes are TRBV27 and TRBJ1-2; D is ambiguous. The CDR3 totals 13 residues. V lost 6 bases to trimming and J lost 2 bases, with 10 bases between them. Germline V gene lookup returns CDR1 MNHEY and CDR2 SMNVEV (reference sequence).

The CDR3, as DNA: TGTGCCTGGGCTAGCGGGAGGGCCCTCGAGCAGTTCTTC. This translates into CAWASGRALEQFF. V is TRBV30 and J is TRBJ2-1; the match to TRBD2 covers 12 bases. This CDR3 contains 13 residues. Germline assignment: CDR1 GTSNPN and CDR2 SVGIG (reference sequence). The ends lost 5 bases at V and 10 bases at J; junction bases unmatched: 6.

The J gene is TRBJ2-2, the V gene TRBV18; 11 bases agree with TRBD1. Trimming took 3 bases from V and 4 from J; bases not matched to a gene: 4. This CDR3 region has 16 residues. In germline, CDR1 is KGHSH, CDR2 LQKENI. The CDR3 DNA reads TGTGCCAGCTCACCTCCGGGACAGGGGGTCACCGGGGAGCTGTTTTTT. Amino acid sequence: CASSPPGQGVTGELFF.

The rearrangement joins TRBV30 to TRBJ2-7; the D is unclear. Trimming stripped 5 bases from V and 6 bases from J, with 11 bases between. The CDR3 contains 11 residues. From germline, CDR1 is GTSNPN and CDR2 SVGIG (reference sequence). The CDR3 spells CAWALEVEQYF. CDR3 sequence (DNA): TGTGCCTGGGCCCTAGAGGTCGAGCAGTACTTC.

This clone was seen a single time. This chain joins TRBV18 and TRBJ2-2; 9 nucleotides line up with TRBD1. This CDR3 region has 16 residues. The V segment lost 3 bases and the J segment 1 base; nucleotides outside the gene matches: 3. Germline CDR1 KGHSH, CDR2 LQKENI. Here the CDR3 reads CASSPMDRGNTGELFF. The CDR3 bases are TGTGCCAGCTCACCTATGGACAGGGGGAACACCGGGGAGCTGTTTTTT.

This clone appeared a few times. J is TRBJ2-7 and V is TRBV29-1; D perhaps matches TRBD1 (6 bases). V was shortened by 7 bases and J by 1 base, with 11 bases between the two germline ends. Looked up from germline, CDR1 is SQVTM and CDR2 is ANQGSEA. The CDR3 has 12 residues. The CDR3 here is CSGADSSYEQYF. Here the CDR3 DNA reads TGCAGCGGCGCGGACAGTTCCTACGAGCAGTACTTC.

The CDR3 loop reads CACPGRDSYNSPLHF. DNA for the CDR3: TGTGCCTGTCCCGGGAGAGACTCCTATAATTCACCCCTCCACTTT. The chain couples TRBV30 to TRBJ1-6, with D uncertain. Deletions cut 6 bases from V and 0 bases from J, with 12 bases between. CDR3 length equals 15 residues. Looked up from germline, CDR1 is GTSNPN and CDR2 is SVGIG (reference sequence).

The chain carries TRBV13 and TRBJ2-1, with 7 bases that match TRBD2. CDR1 PRHDT and CDR2 FYEKMQ come from the germline V gene (reference sequence). CDR3 length equals 12 residues. V lost 5 bases and J lost 5; bases outside the gene matches: 0. The CDR3 loop reads CASSGTNNEQFF. In DNA, the CDR3 is TGTGCCAGCAGCGGGACTAACAATGAGCAGTTCTTC.

This clone has a single count. J is TRBJ1-2 and V is TRBV4-3; TRBD1 agrees at 7 bases. Germline trimming cut 0 bases from V and 4 bases from J; bases unmatched to any gene: 2. The CDR3 has 14 amino acids. Germline CDR1 is LGHNA and CDR2 is YSLEER. Here the CDR3 DNA reads TGCGCCAGCAGCCAAGACAGGGACAGCTATGGCTACACCTTC. Translation: CASSQDRDSYGYTF.

This clone is a singleton in its sample. The gene calls are TRBV4-2 and TRBJ2-1; 9 nucleotides agree with TRBD2. Germline trimming cut 4 bases from V and 9 bases from J; bases unmatched to any gene: 13. The germline V gene encodes CDR1 LGHNA and CDR2 YNFKEQ. The CDR3 covers 16 residues. This CDR3 reads CASSPYGAGGRGEQFF. DNA of the CDR3: TGTGCCAGCAGCCCCTACGGGGCGGGGGGGCGCGGTGAGCAGTTCTTC.

The rearrangement links TRBV18 to TRBJ2-2; possibly TRBD2 for D (6 bases). The CDR3 is 14 amino acids. Trimming removed 7 bases from V and 4 bases from J, with 13 bases in between. The germline V gene encodes CDR1 KGHSH and CDR2 LQKENI. In nucleotides, the CDR3 is TGTGCCAGCTACCCCGGGACTGGCACCGGGGAGCTGTTTTTT. Protein sequence: CASYPGTGTGELFF.

This sequence joins TRBV12-3 or TRBV12-4 and TRBJ1-1; 7 positions agree with TRBD1. This CDR3 spans 12 amino acids. V shed 3 bases, J shed 10 bases, and the junction held 5 bases outside the gene matches. The CDR3 nucleotides are TGTGCCAGCAGTTTGACAGGGTTTTCAGCTTTCTTT. This gives the protein CASSLTGFSAFF.

This chain connects TRBV6-1 to TRBJ1-5; 10 bases fit TRBD1. The length of the CDR3 is 16 residues. The V and J ends lost 4 bases and 6 bases, in that order; junction bases with no gene match: 9. CDR1 MNHNS and CDR2 SASEGT come from the germline V gene. CDR3 protein: CASSGGQGVVSQPQHF. CDR3 nucleotides: TGTGCCAGCAGTGGAGGACAGGGGGTGGTGTCTCAGCCCCAGCATTTT.

This clone was detected only once. V gene TRBV18 combines with J gene TRBJ1-4, with D possibly matching TRBD1 (6 bases). Between the trimmed V and J ends, which lost 4 bases and 0 bases, there was a span of 12 bases. Germline V gene sequence: CDR1 KGHSH, CDR2 LQKENI. The CDR3 sequence is 16 residues long. CDR3 nucleotides: TGTGCCAGCTCACAGAGACAGGTGGCAACTAATGAAAAACTGTTTTTT. This gives the protein CASSQRQVATNEKLFF.

This chain connects TRBV4-1 to TRBJ2-1, with TRBD2 matching over 8 bases. The junction had 9 bases not matched to a gene; V was cut back by 3 bases and J by 5 bases. There are 16 residues in the CDR3. The germline V gene encodes CDR1 MGHRA and CDR2 YSYEKL. CDR3 bases: TGCGCCAGCAGCCACCCCCGGGGGGGGGCGAACAATGAGCAGTTCTTC. It yields the protein CASSHPRGGANNEQFF.

The CDR3 DNA reads as TGCGCCAGCAGCCAAGACGCGGGGTATGCTGAAGCTTTCTTT. This gives the protein CASSQDAGYAEAFF. The chain is built from TRBV4-1 and TRBJ1-1; unclear D gene. Germline-derived CDR1 and CDR2 are MGHRA and YSYEKL. The CDR3 has 14 residues. The V and J ends lost 0 bases and 6 bases respectively, with 11 bases between them.

This clone was found a few times. The genes are TRBV7-2 and TRBJ1-1; D is undetermined. Germline V gene lookup returns CDR1 SGHTA and CDR2 FQGNSA. This CDR3 is 13 amino acids long. Trimming left V 5 bases short and J 1 base short, with 8 bases between. The chain's CDR3 is CASSAGANTEAFF. The CDR3 region has the DNA TGTGCCAGCAGCGCCGGAGCGAACACTGAAGCTTTCTTT.